This is a list of T cell receptor beta chains from one sample in a study of cytomegalovirus exposure and HLA in healthy donors. The repertoire was sequenced with immunoSEQ multiplex PCR; TCRdb's copy has only in-frame clones and lacks some. The sample comprises about 150,000 clones, around four fifths of which are singletons, and 1.5% to 1.7% rests with the top ten. The sample was PBMCs. The receptors originated from a man aged 40-49 years in good health and CMV-seronegative. Both conserved end residues are part of each CDR3. Fields, in order: V gene, clone size, D gene, J gene, CDR3 protein, CDR3 DNA. The D gene is left open where the match is weak. The size entry is marked missing in some rows and otherwise reads once, few, many or a size class.

TRBV7-2	NA	TRBD2	TRBJ2-1	CASTMSDGLAGRNEQFF	TGTGCCAGCACCATGTCTGACGGACTAGCGGGAAGGAATGAGCAGTTCTTC
TRBV15	once	NA	TRBJ1-2	CATSRGPLGGYTF	TGTGCCACCAGCAGGGGCCCACTCGGTGGCTACACCTTC
TRBV6-1	NA	NA	TRBJ2-7	CAGGAGTGEQYF	TGTGCCGGGGGGGCAGGGACTGGCGAGCAGTACTTC
TRBV11-2	NA	NA	TRBJ1-1	CASSLDLVGIYTEAFF	TGTGCCAGCAGCTTAGATCTGGTGGGCATTTACACTGAAGCTTTCTTT
TRBV7-3	NA	TRBD2	TRBJ2-7	CASSLSSGNSYEQYF	TGTGCCAGCAGCTTAAGTAGCGGGAACTCCTACGAGCAGTACTTC
TRBV13	NA	NA	TRBJ1-1	CASSIFGVSWTEAFF	TGTGCCAGCAGCATATTCGGGGTTTCGTGGACTGAAGCTTTCTTT
TRBV7-9	NA	NA	TRBJ1-4	CASSLGQINEKLFF	TGTGCCAGCAGCTTAGGTCAGATTAATGAAAAACTGTTTTTT
TRBV19	NA	TRBD1	TRBJ1-4	CASRRRDRNEKLFF	TGTGCCAGTAGGCGCCGGGACAGGAATGAAAAACTGTTTTTT
TRBV18	NA	NA	TRBJ1-1	CASSPPQQGTEAFF	TGTGCCAGCTCACCACCGCAGCAGGGGACTGAAGCTTTCTTT
TRBV7-8	NA	TRBD1	TRBJ2-3	CASSLDRGKIDTQYF	TGTGCCAGCAGCTTAGACAGGGGGAAAATAGATACGCAGTATTTT
TRBV29-1	NA	TRBD2	TRBJ2-3	CSGRLAGATDTQYF	TGCAGCGGCCGACTAGCGGGAGCCACAGATACGCAGTATTTT
TRBV7-6	once	TRBD2	TRBJ2-1	CASSSAIPGLAGDEQFF	TGTGCCAGCAGCTCAGCGATACCGGGACTAGCGGGAGATGAGCAGTTCTTC
TRBV5-1	NA	NA	TRBJ2-7	CASSSDLYEQYF	TGCGCCAGCAGCTCGGACTTATACGAGCAGTACTTC
TRBV6-5	NA	NA	TRBJ1-5	CASSFNRDNQPQHF	TGTGCCAGCAGTTTTAACAGGGACAATCAGCCCCAGCATTTT
TRBV18	NA	NA	TRBJ1-1	CASSYFGTGTSPNTEAFF	TGTGCCAGCTCGTATTTTGGCACAGGAACATCCCCGAACACTGAAGCTTTCTTT
TRBV28	once	TRBD1	TRBJ2-7	CASGRTGIYEQYF	TGTGCCAGCGGGCGGACAGGGATCTACGAGCAGTACTTC
TRBV2	NA	TRBD1	TRBJ2-7	CASSEARGTGGPLWYF	TGTGCCAGCAGTGAAGCGCGGGGGACAGGGGGCCCGCTGTGGTACTTC